This section outlines one TCR beta chain sequence together with its context. Its target is not known. The repertoire was sequenced with immunoSEQ multiplex PCR; TCRdb's copy has only in-frame clones and lacks some. The sample records more than 250,000 clones, roughly 93% being singletons. The sample originates from a study of T cell responses to AZD1222 COVID-19 vaccine. Regarding the study as a whole: CD4 TCRs covered the whole spike, strongest at regions 160-218 and 743-854. Rises in breadth and depth of Spike-specific TCRs came after two AZD1222 doses.

Sequenced material: peripheral blood, taken on day 0 of AZD1222 vaccination. The sequence derives from an adult in good health.

The DNA of the CDR3 is TGTGCCAGCACCACAAGGGGCGGGAGCTCCTACGAGCAGTACTTC. It translates to CASTTRGGSSYEQYF. The V call is TRBV28, the J call TRBJ2-7; 7 nucleotides match TRBD2. Losses at the gene ends were 7 bases for V and 0 bases for J; bases not matched to a gene: 9. This CDR3 has 15 residues. Germline CDR1 reads MDHEN; CDR2 reads SYDVKM.